Sequencing of this TCR beta chain was carried out in a study of blood T cell repertoires in COVID-19. Background on the study: Specimens from acute and convalescent COVID-19 originated in the United States, Italy and Spain.

Assignment of participants to cohorts was predicated upon participant-reported clinical history. Source study methods: Scientists estimated how many nucleated cells there were by amplifying reference gene primers. Libraries were prepared by immunoSEQ multiplex PCR; TCRdb keeps only in-frame clonotypes and omits some of them. That table gives V, J and clone size, and the DNA gave D and trimming. The table lists 400,000 or so clones, 70% to 90% of them singletons. The V end was cut by 4 bases, the J end by 3 bases, with 13 bases between. Germline V gene sequence: CDR1 SNHLY, CDR2 FYNNEI. The length of the CDR3 is 15 residues.

Sequencing was done on a sample of PBMCs or T cells enriched from blood (not recorded which). The chain joins TRBV2 to TRBJ1-5, with D possibly matching TRBD1 (6 bases). This receptor was identified in a woman aged 40 to 50 with acute COVID-19. The CDR3 spells CASSGQRGYNQPQHF. DNA for the CDR3: TGTGCCAGCAGTGGCCAAAGGGGGTACAATCAGCCCCAGCATTTT.